The 22 T cell receptor beta chains below all came from one sample that was sequenced in a study of T-cell memory formation after mild COVID-19. TCRdb fed the 5' RACE reads into MiXCR, producing one record per CDR3 protein. The data hold a few hundred thousand distinct CDR3 sequences, with 25% to 30% observed a single time. The sequencing sample was made of PBMCs or a T cell subset sorted from them (not recorded which). The receptors shown here come from an adult woman who had mild COVID-19 (a few samples of this study predate the infection). Cell type and time point are not known.

This clonotype was seen a handful of times. This chain connects TRBV4-1 to TRBJ1-2; D remains ambiguous. The CDR3 spans 13 residues. Trimming stripped 1 base from V and 5 bases from J, with 8 bases between. Germline CDR1 and CDR2: MGHRA and YSYEKL. The CDR3 coding sequence is TGCGCCAGCAGCCAAGTGGGGAGGTATGGCTACACCTTC. Protein sequence: CASSQVGRYGYTF.

This clonotype has only one observation. The gene calls are TRBV2 and TRBJ2-5; 10 bases are a match to TRBD1. CDR3 length: 17 amino acids. Unmatched junction bases numbered 12, after V lost 6 bases and J lost 2 bases. The germline CDR1 and CDR2 sequences are SNHLY and FYNNEI. This CDR3 reads CASRIGQGGLIQETQYF. As DNA, the CDR3 is TGTGCCAGCAGGATTGGACAGGGGGGACTTATACAAGAGACCCAGTACTTC.

The sample holds a few counts of this clonotype. The V call is TRBV20-1, the J call TRBJ1-1; unclear D gene. Germline values: CDR1 DFQATT, CDR2 SNEGSKA (reference sequence). The V and J ends lost 2 bases and 4 bases respectively, with 17 bases between them. The CDR3 contains 15 residues. Written as DNA, the CDR3 is TGCAGTGCTAGAACCCAATTTGGATTCGGCACTGAAGCTTTCTTT. Encoded protein: CSARTQFGFGTEAFF.

This clonotype was counted a few times. The chain couples TRBV7-9 to TRBJ2-1; D may correspond to TRBD1 or TRBD2 (5 bases each). Germline-derived CDR1 and CDR2 are SEHNR and FQNEAQ (reference sequence). This CDR3 has 13 amino acids. V lost 5 bases and J 8 bases, leaving 13 bases between the germline ends. The CDR3 sequence is CASSQGRGDEQFF. The CDR3 coding sequence is TGTGCCAGCAGCCAAGGGAGAGGGGATGAGCAGTTCTTC.

The chain has TRBV9 and TRBJ2-7; D could derive from TRBD1 or TRBD2 (5 bases each). The CDR3 contains 14 residues. Trimming stripped 4 bases from V and 0 bases from J, with 11 bases between. CDR1 SGDLS and CDR2 YYNGEE come from the germline V gene. DNA of the CDR3: TGTGCCAGCAGCCCACGGGACGTCTCCTACGAGCAGTACTTC. It is translated as CASSPRDVSYEQYF.

The V gene is TRBV5-1, the J gene TRBJ2-1; D call uncertain. Germline CDR1 is SGHRS and CDR2 is YFSETQ. V was trimmed by 1 base and J by 2 bases, leaving 7 bases between them. The CDR3 loop spans 14 amino acids. CDR3 residues: CASSLWQAYNEQFF. The CDR3 coding sequence is TGCGCCAGCAGCTTGTGGCAGGCCTACAATGAGCAGTTCTTC.

The DNA of the CDR3 is TGTGCCAGCAGCTCCGGACTAGCGGGAGCCGCCTACAATGAGCAGTTCTTC. This translates into CASSSGLAGAAYNEQFF. The rearrangement links TRBV7-3 to TRBJ2-1, with TRBD2 identical over 13 bases. This CDR3 comprises 17 residues. Looked up from germline, CDR1 is SGHTA and CDR2 is FQGTGA. Trimming took 4 bases from V and 2 from J; bases not matched to a gene: 5. Full variable domain (rest looked up from reference TRBV7-3 and TRBJ2-1): GAGVSQTPSNKVTEKGKYVELRCDPISGHTALYWYRQSLGQGPEFLIYFQGTGAADDSGLPNDRFFAVRPEGSVSTLKIQRTERGDSAVYLCASSSGLAGAAYNEQFFGPGTRLTVL.

The rearrangement uses TRBV6-2 or TRBV6-3 and TRBJ1-1; 9 positions match TRBD1. The J segment lost 4 bases and the V segment lost 5 bases, leaving 5 bases of the junction unmatched. Per germline, CDR1 MNHEY and CDR2 SVGEGT. CDR3 length equals 14 residues. DNA of the CDR3: TGTGCCAGCAGTCGGACAGGGGATGTCACTGAAGCTTTCTTT. Its protein product is CASSRTGDVTEAFF.

The chain has TRBV29-1 and TRBJ2-3; D may be TRBD2 (6 bases). Germline CDR1 is SQVTM and CDR2 is ANQGSEA. This CDR3 is built from 18 residues. With 3 bases removed from V and 1 base from J, the gap between germline ends came to 23 bases. DNA for the CDR3: TGCAGCGTTGATCACCAATGGGCAGGGCGGAGGGGCACAGATACGCAGTATTTT. Translating gives CSVDHQWAGRRGTDTQYF.

The V and J genes are TRBV20-1 and TRBJ1-4; 10 bases align to TRBD1. Trimming cost V 6 bases and J 4 bases; bases outside gene matches: 5. Germline V gives CDR1 DFQATT, CDR2 SNEGSKA (reference sequence). This CDR3 is built from 14 residues. CDR3 amino acids: CSARGTGDNEKLFF. The DNA of the CDR3 is TGCAGTGCCCGAGGGACAGGGGATAATGAAAAACTGTTTTTT.

The chain couples TRBV15 to TRBJ2-1, with D tentatively TRBD1 (6 bases). Per germline, CDR1 LNHNV and CDR2 YYDKDF (reference sequence). V gave up 4 bases and J gave up 10 bases, with 14 bases separating them. This CDR3 has 13 amino acids. In nucleotides, the CDR3 is TGTGCCACCAGCATTTTCAGGGGTGGCGAGCAGTTCTTC. Amino acid sequence: CATSIFRGGEQFF. The whole variable domain, filled in from reference TRBV15 and TRBJ2-1, reads DAMVIQNPRYQVTQFGKPVTLSCSQTLNHNVMYWYQQKSSQAPKLLFHYYDKDFNNEADTPDNFQSRRPNTSFCFLDIRSPGLGDTAMYLCATSIFRGGEQFFGPGTRLTVL.

This clonotype was recorded at least ten times. V usage is TRBV20-1 and J usage is TRBJ2-7; the match to TRBD1 covers 7 bases. V lost 1 base and J lost 3; bases outside the gene matches: 6. The germline V gene has CDR1 DFQATT and CDR2 SNEGSKA (reference sequence). This CDR3 comprises 14 residues. Here the CDR3 reads CSARGTGSDYEQYF. The CDR3 region has the DNA TGCAGTGCTAGAGGGACAGGATCTGACTACGAGCAGTACTTC.

Only a few counts were recorded for this clonotype. V usage is TRBV5-1 and J usage is TRBJ2-7; either TRBD1 or TRBD2 may fit D (7 bases each). The V gene's germline CDR1 is SGHRS and CDR2 YFSETQ. This CDR3 region has 14 residues. V gave up 4 bases and J gave up 3 bases, with 14 bases separating them. CDR3 coding DNA: TGCGCCAGCAGCGAGCGGGGACAGCTCTACGAGCAGTACTTC. This translates into CASSERGQLYEQYF. Full variable domain (rest looked up from reference TRBV5-1 and TRBJ2-7): KAGVTQTPRYLIKTRGQQVTLSCSPISGHRSVSWYQQTPGQGLQFLFEYFSETQRNKGNFPGRFSGRQFSNSRSEMNVSTLELGDSALYLCASSERGQLYEQYFGPGTRLTVT.

This clonotype appeared a few times. The chain uses TRBV4-3 and TRBJ2-7, with D possibly matching TRBD2 (5 bases). The CDR3 is made up of 13 amino acids. V was cut by 0 bases and J by 6 bases, with 9 bases left in between. Per the germline V gene, CDR1 is LGHNA and CDR2 is YSLEER. The CDR3 loop reads CASSQDEGSEQYF. CDR3 in DNA: TGCGCCAGCAGCCAAGACGAGGGATCCGAGCAGTACTTC.

The rearrangement joins TRBV7-2 to TRBJ2-7, with TRBD2 matching 10 bases. V lost 4 bases to trimming and J lost 3 bases; unmatched junction nucleotides: 6. This CDR3 contains 15 residues. The germline V gene encodes CDR1 SGHTA and CDR2 FQGNSA. The CDR3 nucleotides are TGTGCCAGCAGCTATATAGCGGGAGGCAACTACGAGCAGTACTTC. Protein: CASSYIAGGNYEQYF.

This clonotype has a handful of counts. In nucleotides, the CDR3 is TGCGCCAGCAGCCAACTTAGGACAGCTACAGATACGCAGTATTTT. It yields the protein CASSQLRTATDTQYF. The rearrangement links TRBV4-1 to TRBJ2-3, with D possibly being TRBD1 (6 bases). The CDR3 is 15 amino acids. Germline-derived CDR1 and CDR2 are MGHRA and YSYEKL. Trimming pared 2 bases from V and 3 bases from J, leaving 12 bases between.

This rearrangement joins TRBV18 to TRBJ2-6, with no clear D. V was cut by 1 base and J by 4 bases, with 11 bases left in between. Germline values: CDR1 KGHSH, CDR2 LQKENI. The CDR3 runs 16 residues. The CDR3 region is CASSPLSPAGANVLTF. CDR3 sequence (DNA): TGTGCCAGCTCACCACTCTCCCCTGCGGGGGCCAACGTCCTGACTTTC.

The chain is built from TRBV7-9 and TRBJ2-7; 8 bases fit TRBD1. After removal of 5 bases from V and 2 bases from J, the junction contained 8 bases not matched to a gene. This CDR3 has 15 residues. CDR1 SEHNR and CDR2 FQNEAQ come from the germline V gene (reference sequence). This chain's CDR3 is CASSPQGGLAYEQYF. The CDR3 DNA sequence: TGTGCCAGCAGCCCACAGGGGGGCCTTGCCTACGAGCAGTACTTC.

There are many counts of this clonotype. This chain uses TRBV7-9 with TRBJ2-1; 10 positions agree with TRBD2. The germline gives CDR1 SEHNR, CDR2 FQNEAQ (reference sequence). V lost 2 bases, J lost 8 bases, and 9 bases stayed unmatched. The CDR3 is 16 residues long. CDR3 DNA sequence: TGTGCCAGCAGCTTATCGTCTAGCGGGAGTGAGGATGAGCAGTTCTTC. Translation gives CASSLSSSGSEDEQFF.

V gene TRBV6-1 combines with J gene TRBJ1-1; D is unresolved. Germline values: CDR1 MNHNS, CDR2 SASEGT. Trimming left V 6 bases short and J 8 bases short, with 22 bases between. This CDR3 contains 15 residues. For the CDR3, the DNA is TGTGCCAGCAGCGTTCCCGTTGACCGGGGTTGGGAAGCTTTCTTT. Translated: CASSVPVDRGWEAFF.

This clonotype has just a few counts. This sequence joins TRBV7-6 and TRBJ1-1, with a possible D match to TRBD1 (5 bases). V lost 3 bases and J 6 bases, leaving 17 bases between the germline ends. Per the germline V gene, CDR1 is SGHVS and CDR2 is FNYEAQ. This CDR3 is 15 amino acids long. In DNA form, the CDR3 reads TGTGCCAGCAGCTTTGATTACGGCCGAGGGGCTGAAGCTTTCTTT. This gives the protein CASSFDYGRGAEAFF. The variable domain in full, completed from reference TRBV7-6 and TRBJ1-1, reads GAGVSQSPRYKVTKRGQDVALRCDPISGHVSLYWYRQALGQGPEFLTYFNYEAQQDKSGLPNDRFSAERPEGSISTLTIQRTEQRDSAMYRCASSFDYGRGAEAFFGQGTRLTVV.

The chain has TRBV12-3 or TRBV12-4 and TRBJ2-5; 7 positions match TRBD1. The CDR3 covers 15 residues. The junction had 10 bases not matched to a gene; V was cut back by 6 bases and J by 3 bases. CDR3 sequence: CASSRNPGTEETQYF. CDR3 nucleotide sequence: TGTGCCAGCAGCCGCAATCCCGGGACAGAAGAGACCCAGTACTTC.